The present T cell receptor beta chain was sequenced within a study of blood T cell repertoires in COVID-19. Study-level background: The analysed material was cDNA or gDNA that came from T cells, B-cell-depleted T cells, or PBMCs.

Per the study methods: Counts of nucleated cells, estimated from reference gene primer amplification, were obtained. Measured with immunoSEQ multiplex PCR; TCRdb has only the in-frame clones, and not every one. That table is the source of V, J and clone size, and D and trimming were worked out from the DNA. Among roughly 300,000 clones listed, about 86% were seen once. The study drew participants aged about 18 to 95 years from under 30 US areas. Germline values: CDR1 SQVTM, CDR2 ANQGSEA. V gave up 6 bases and J gave up 8 bases, with 14 bases separating them. The CDR3 contains 12 residues. This clone was counted a few times.

The sequencing sample was made of PBMCs or T cells enriched from blood (not recorded which). V and J are TRBV29-1 and TRBJ2-1; D is possibly TRBD1 (6 bases). The sequence derives from a woman between 40 and 50 years old with acute COVID-19. CDR3 DNA sequence: TGCAGCGTGAGCACAGGGTTCCATGAGCAGTTCTTC. Amino acids: CSVSTGFHEQFF.